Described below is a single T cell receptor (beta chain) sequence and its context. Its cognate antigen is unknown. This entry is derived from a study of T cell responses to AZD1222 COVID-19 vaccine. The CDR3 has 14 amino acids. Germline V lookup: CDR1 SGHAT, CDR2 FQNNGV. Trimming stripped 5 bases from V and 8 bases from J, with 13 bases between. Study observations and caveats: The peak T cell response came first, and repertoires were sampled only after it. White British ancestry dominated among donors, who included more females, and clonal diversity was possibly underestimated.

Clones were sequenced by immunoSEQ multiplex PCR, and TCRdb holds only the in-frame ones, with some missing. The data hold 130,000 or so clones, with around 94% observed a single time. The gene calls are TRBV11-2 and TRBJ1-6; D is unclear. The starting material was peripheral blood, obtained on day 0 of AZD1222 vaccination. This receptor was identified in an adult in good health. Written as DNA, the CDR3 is TGTGCCAGCAGCCCCCCGGTGAGGGATTCACCCCTCCACTTT. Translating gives CASSPPVRDSPLHF.